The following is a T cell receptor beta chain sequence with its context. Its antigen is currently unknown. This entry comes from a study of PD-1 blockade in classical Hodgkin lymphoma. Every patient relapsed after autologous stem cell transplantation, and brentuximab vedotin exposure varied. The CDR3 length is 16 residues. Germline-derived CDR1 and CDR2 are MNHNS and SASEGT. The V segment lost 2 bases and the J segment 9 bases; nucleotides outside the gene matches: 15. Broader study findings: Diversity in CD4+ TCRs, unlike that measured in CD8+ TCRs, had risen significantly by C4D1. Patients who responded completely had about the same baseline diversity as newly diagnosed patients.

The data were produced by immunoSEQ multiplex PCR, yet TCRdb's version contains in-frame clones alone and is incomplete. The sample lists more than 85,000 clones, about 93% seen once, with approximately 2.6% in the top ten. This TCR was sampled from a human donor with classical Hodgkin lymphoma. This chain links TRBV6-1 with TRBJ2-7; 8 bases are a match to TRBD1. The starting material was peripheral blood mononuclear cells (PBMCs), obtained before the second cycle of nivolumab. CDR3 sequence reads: CASSEKQGVRVFGQYF. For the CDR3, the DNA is TGTGCCAGCAGTGAAAAACAGGGGGTTCGGGTTTTCGGGCAGTACTTC.